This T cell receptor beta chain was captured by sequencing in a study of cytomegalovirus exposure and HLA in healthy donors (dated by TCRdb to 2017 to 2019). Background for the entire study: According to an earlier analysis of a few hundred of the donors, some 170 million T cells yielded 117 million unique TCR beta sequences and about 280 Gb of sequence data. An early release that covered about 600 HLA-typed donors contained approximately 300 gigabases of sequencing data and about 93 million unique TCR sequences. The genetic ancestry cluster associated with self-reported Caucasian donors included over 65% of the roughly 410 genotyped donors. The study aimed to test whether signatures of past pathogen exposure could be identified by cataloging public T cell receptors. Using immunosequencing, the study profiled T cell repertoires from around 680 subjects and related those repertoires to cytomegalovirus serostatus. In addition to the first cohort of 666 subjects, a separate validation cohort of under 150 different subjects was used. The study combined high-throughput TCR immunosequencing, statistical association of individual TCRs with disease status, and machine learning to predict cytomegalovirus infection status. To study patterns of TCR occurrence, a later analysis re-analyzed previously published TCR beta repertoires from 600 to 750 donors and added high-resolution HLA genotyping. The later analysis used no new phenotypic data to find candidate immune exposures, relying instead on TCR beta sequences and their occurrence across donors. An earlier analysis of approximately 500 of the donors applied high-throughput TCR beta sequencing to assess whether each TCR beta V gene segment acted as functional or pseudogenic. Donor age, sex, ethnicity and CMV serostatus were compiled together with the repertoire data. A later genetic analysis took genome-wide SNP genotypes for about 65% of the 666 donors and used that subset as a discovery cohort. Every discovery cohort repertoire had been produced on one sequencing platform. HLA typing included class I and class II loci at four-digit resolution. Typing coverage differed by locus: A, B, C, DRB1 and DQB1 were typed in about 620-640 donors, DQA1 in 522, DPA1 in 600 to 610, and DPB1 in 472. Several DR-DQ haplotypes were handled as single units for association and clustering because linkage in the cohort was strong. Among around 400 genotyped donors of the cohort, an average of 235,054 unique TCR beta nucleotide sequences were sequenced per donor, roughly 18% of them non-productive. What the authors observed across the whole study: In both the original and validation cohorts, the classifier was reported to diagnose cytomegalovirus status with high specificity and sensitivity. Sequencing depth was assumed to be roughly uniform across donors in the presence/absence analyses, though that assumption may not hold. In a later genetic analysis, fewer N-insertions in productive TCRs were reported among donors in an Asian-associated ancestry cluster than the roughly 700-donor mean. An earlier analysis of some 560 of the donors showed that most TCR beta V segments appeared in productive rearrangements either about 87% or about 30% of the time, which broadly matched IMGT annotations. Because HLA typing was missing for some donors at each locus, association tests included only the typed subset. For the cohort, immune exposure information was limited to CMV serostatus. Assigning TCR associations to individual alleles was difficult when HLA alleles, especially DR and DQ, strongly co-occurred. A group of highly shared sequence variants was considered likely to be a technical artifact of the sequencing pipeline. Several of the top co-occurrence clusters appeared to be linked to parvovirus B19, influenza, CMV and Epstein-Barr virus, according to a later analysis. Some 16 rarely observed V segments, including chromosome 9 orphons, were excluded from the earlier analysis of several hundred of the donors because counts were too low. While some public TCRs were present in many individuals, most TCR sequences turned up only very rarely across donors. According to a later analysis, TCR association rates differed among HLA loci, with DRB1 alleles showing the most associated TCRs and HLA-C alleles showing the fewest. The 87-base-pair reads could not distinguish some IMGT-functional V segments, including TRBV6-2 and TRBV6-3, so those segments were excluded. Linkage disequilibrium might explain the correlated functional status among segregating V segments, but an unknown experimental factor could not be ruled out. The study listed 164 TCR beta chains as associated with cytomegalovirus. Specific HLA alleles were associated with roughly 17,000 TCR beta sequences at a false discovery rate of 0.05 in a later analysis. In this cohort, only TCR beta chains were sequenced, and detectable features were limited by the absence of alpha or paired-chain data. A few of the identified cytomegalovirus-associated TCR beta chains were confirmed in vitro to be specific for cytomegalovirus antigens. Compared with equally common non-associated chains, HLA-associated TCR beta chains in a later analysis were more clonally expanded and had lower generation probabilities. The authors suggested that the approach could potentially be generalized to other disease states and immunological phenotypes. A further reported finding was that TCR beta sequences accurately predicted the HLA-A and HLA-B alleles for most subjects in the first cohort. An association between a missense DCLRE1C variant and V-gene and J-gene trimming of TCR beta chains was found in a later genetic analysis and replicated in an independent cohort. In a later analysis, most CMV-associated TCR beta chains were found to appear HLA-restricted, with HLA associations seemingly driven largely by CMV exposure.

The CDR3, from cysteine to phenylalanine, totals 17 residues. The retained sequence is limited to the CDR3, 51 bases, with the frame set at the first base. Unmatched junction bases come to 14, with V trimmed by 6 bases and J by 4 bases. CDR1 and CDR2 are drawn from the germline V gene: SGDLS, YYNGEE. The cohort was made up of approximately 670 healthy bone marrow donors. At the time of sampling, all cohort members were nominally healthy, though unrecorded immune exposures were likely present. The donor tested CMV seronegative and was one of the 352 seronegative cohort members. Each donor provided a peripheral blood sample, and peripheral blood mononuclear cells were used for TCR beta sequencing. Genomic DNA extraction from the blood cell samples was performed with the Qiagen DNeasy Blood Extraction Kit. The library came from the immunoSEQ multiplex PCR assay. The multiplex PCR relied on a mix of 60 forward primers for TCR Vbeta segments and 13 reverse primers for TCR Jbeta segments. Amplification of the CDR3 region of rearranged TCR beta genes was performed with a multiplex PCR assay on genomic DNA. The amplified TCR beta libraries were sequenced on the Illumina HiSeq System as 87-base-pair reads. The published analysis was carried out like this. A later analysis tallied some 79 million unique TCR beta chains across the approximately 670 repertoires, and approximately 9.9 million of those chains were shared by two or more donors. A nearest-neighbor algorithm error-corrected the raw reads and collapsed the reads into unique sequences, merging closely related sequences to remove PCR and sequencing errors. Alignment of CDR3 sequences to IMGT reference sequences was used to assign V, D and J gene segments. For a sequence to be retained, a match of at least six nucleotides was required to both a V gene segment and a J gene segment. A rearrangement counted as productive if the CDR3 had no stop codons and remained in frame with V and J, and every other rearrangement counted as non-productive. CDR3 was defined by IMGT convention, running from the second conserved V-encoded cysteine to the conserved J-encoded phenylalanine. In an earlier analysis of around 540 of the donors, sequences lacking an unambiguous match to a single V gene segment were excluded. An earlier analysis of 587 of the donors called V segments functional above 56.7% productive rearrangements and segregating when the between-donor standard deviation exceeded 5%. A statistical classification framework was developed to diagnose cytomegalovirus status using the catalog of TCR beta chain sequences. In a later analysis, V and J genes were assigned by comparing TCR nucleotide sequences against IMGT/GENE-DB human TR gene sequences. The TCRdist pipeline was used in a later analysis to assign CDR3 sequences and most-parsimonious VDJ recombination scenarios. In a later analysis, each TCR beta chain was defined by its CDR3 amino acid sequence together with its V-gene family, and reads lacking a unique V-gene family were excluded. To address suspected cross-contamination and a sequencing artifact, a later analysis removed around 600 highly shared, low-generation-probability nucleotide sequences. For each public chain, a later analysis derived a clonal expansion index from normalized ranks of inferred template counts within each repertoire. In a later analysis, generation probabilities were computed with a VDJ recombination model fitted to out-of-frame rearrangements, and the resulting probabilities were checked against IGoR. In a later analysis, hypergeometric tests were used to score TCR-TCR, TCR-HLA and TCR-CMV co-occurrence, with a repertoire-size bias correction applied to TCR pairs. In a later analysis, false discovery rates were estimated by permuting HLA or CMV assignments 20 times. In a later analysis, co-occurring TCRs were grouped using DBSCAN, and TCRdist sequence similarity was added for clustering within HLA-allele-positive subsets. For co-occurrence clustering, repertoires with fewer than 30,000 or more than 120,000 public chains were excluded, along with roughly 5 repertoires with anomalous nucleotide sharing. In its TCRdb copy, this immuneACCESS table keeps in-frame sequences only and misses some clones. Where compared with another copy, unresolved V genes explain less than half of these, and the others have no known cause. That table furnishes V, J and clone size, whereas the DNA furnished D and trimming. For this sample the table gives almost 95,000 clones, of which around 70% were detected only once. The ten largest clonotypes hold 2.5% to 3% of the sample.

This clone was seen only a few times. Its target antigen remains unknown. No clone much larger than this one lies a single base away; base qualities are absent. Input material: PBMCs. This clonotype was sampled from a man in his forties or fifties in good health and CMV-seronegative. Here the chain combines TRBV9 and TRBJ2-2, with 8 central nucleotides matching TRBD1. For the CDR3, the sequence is CASNNLVGQGVTGELFF. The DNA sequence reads TGTGCCAGCAACAACCTTGTCGGACAGGGAGTCACCGGGGAGCTGTTTTTT.